The 2 T cell receptor beta chains below come from one sample, sequenced in a study of blood T cell repertoires in COVID-19. The method was immunoSEQ multiplex PCR; TCRdb's version includes in-frame clones alone and lacks a portion of them. The table shows around 99,000 clones, with around 80% occurring only once. What was sequenced was peripheral blood. Source of these receptors: a human donor in a cohort sampled during active or convalescent COVID-19.

This chain joins TRBV28 and TRBJ2-7; TRBD2 matches at 7 bases. CDR3 size: 14 residues. Losses at the gene ends were 2 bases for V and 2 bases for J; bases not matched to a gene: 3. CDR1 is MDHEN, CDR2 SYDVKM, per germline. The CDR3 sequence is CASSLTLAAYEQYF. The CDR3 nucleotides read TGTGCCAGCAGTTTAACGCTAGCGGCCTACGAGCAGTACTTC.

CDR3 sequence: CASRLQGGYSPLHF. For the CDR3, the DNA is TGTGCCAGCAGACTACAGGGGGGTTATTCACCCCTCCACTTT. The chain joins TRBV2 to TRBJ1-6, with 8 positions matching TRBD1. CDR1 and CDR2 (germline): SNHLY, FYNNEI. J was trimmed by 8 bases and V by 6 bases; bases with no gene match: 6. The CDR3 is 14 residues long.